The clone carrying this T cell receptor (beta chain) appeared a few times. This specimen belongs to a study of T-cell reconstitution after alpha-beta-depleted transplantation in children. Unique molecular identifiers featured in how the TCRbeta library was prepared. TCRdb passed the PCR reads through MiXCR, listing each CDR3 protein once. The table lists around 400,000 distinct CDR3 sequences, approximately 10% of them singletons. The V end was cut by 0 bases, the J end by 4 bases, with 12 bases between. Per the germline V gene, CDR1 is DFQATT and CDR2 is SNEGSKA (reference sequence). This CDR3 comprises 15 residues.

The sample consisted of PBMCs from the stem cell graft donor, taken from the stem cell graft. The sequence was collected from a human donor who donated a stem cell graft to a child with acute myeloid leukemia. V is TRBV20-1 and J is TRBJ2-2, with D hard to call. The CDR3 region has the DNA TGCAGTGCTAGAGATGTGGGTGTGGGCACCGGGGAGCTGTTTTTT. This sequence encodes CSARDVGVGTGELFF.